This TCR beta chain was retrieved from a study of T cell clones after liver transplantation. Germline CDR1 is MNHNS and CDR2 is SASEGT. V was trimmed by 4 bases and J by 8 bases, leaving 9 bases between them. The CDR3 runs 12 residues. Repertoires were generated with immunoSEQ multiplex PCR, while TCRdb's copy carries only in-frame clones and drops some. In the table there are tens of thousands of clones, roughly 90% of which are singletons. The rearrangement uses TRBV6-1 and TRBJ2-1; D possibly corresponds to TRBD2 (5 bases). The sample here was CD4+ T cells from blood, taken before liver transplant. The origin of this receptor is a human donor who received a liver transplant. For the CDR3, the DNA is TGTGCCAGCAGTGTCGAGGGTTATGAGCAGTTCTTC. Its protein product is CASSVEGYEQFF.